The rows below give T cell receptor beta chains drawn from one sample of a study of control samples from healthy donors and cancer patients. Generated by immunoSEQ multiplex PCR, the TCRdb table keeps only in-frame clones and is missing some. The table has roughly 89,000 clones, roughly nine tenths seen once. The material sequenced was blood. The receptors shown here come from a man between 50 and 59 years old in good health. The CDR3 runs from the conserved cysteine through the conserved F or W. Fields, in order: D gene, V gene, J gene, clone size, CDR3 DNA, CDR3 protein. A D gene is named only where the DNA matches it firmly. The size of a clone is reported for some rows only, either as once, few or many, or as a class for expanded clones.

D gene: TRBD1
V gene: TRBV24-1
J gene: TRBJ1-2
clone size: -
CDR3 DNA: TGTGCCACCAGTGTTTCAGGGGGAGGCTACACCTTC
CDR3 protein: CATSVSGGGYTF

D gene: TRBD1
V gene: TRBV25-1
J gene: TRBJ1-5
clone size: -
CDR3 DNA: TGTGCCAGCAGTGAATCGACAGGGAGGGATCAGCCCCAGCATTTT
CDR3 protein: CASSESTGRDQPQHF

D gene: -
V gene: TRBV21-1
J gene: TRBJ1-1
clone size: -
CDR3 DNA: TGTGCCAGCAGCAACGTTGGGGTTCGGAGCACTGAAGCTTTCTTT
CDR3 protein: CASSNVGVRSTEAFF

D gene: TRBD1
V gene: TRBV12-5
J gene: TRBJ2-7
clone size: -
CDR3 DNA: TGTGCTAGTGGCATTTCATGGACAGGGACCTACGAGCAGTACTTC
CDR3 protein: CASGISWTGTYEQYF

D gene: -
V gene: TRBV7-9
J gene: TRBJ2-7
clone size: -
CDR3 DNA: TGTGCCAGCAGCCCTCCCGGGACCCAGTCTCGGGAGCAGTACTTC
CDR3 protein: CASSPPGTQSREQYF

D gene: -
V gene: TRBV6-5
J gene: TRBJ2-5
clone size: -
CDR3 DNA: TGTGCCAGTGGATTCGGAGGGGAAGAGACCCAGTACTTC
CDR3 protein: CASGFGGEETQYF

D gene: -
V gene: TRBV24-1
J gene: TRBJ1-3
clone size: -
CDR3 DNA: TGTGCCACCGCGGGTCCTCCTGGAAACACCATATATTTT
CDR3 protein: CATAGPPGNTIYF

D gene: -
V gene: TRBV2
J gene: TRBJ2-3
clone size: -
CDR3 DNA: TGTGCCAGCAGTGAGAGGGTTAGCGATACGCAGTATTTT
CDR3 protein: CASSERVSDTQYF

D gene: TRBD1
V gene: TRBV4-1
J gene: TRBJ1-5
clone size: -
CDR3 DNA: TGCGCCAGCAGCCCCCAGGGGGGGAATCAGCCCCAGCATTTT
CDR3 protein: CASSPQGGNQPQHF

D gene: -
V gene: TRBV4-1
J gene: TRBJ1-1
clone size: -
CDR3 DNA: TGCGCCAGCAGCCAAGGTGGAGGGGCGAAGAACACTGAAGCTTTCTTT
CDR3 protein: CASSQGGGAKNTEAFF

D gene: -
V gene: TRBV10-2
J gene: TRBJ1-2
clone size: -
CDR3 DNA: TGCGCCAGCAGTGAAGGCAGAACCAACTATGGCTACACCTTC
CDR3 protein: CASSEGRTNYGYTF

D gene: -
V gene: TRBV10-3
J gene: TRBJ1-4
clone size: -
CDR3 DNA: TGTGCCATCAGTAAACAGGGAGGAGGGACCCTTAATGAAAAACTGTTTTTT
CDR3 protein: CAISKQGGGTLNEKLFF

D gene: -
V gene: TRBV9
J gene: TRBJ2-3
clone size: -
CDR3 DNA: TGTGCCAGCAGCGTAGCTAGGGGGGCCTTCGGTACGCAGTATTTT
CDR3 protein: CASSVARGAFGTQYF

D gene: TRBD2
V gene: TRBV29-1
J gene: TRBJ2-3
clone size: -
CDR3 DNA: TGCAGCGCCGCTCTGCGGGGGGGCCGGGCAGATACGCAGTATTTT
CDR3 protein: CSAALRGGRADTQYF

D gene: -
V gene: TRBV29-1
J gene: TRBJ1-2
clone size: -
CDR3 DNA: TGCAGCGTTGACAGGGCCACAGGGACTTTAGGCTGCACCTTC
CDR3 protein: CSVDRATGTLGCTF

D gene: TRBD1
V gene: TRBV29-1
J gene: TRBJ1-1
clone size: -
CDR3 DNA: TGCAGCGTTGAAGAGGGGAACAGGGGCTGGAACACTGAAGCTTTCTTT
CDR3 protein: CSVEEGNRGWNTEAFF

D gene: TRBD2
V gene: TRBV10-2
J gene: TRBJ2-3
clone size: -
CDR3 DNA: TGCGCCAGCAGCAAAGGTAGCGGGGGATCCACAGATACGCAGTATTTT
CDR3 protein: CASSKGSGGSTDTQYF

D gene: TRBD1
V gene: TRBV5-4
J gene: TRBJ1-6
clone size: -
CDR3 DNA: TGTGCCAGCAGCGCTGATCCAATCCGGGGACAGGGCGTTTCACCCCTCCACTTT
CDR3 protein: CASSADPIRGQGVSPLHF

D gene: -
V gene: TRBV11-1
J gene: TRBJ1-2
clone size: -
CDR3 DNA: TGTGCCAGCAGCTTTTCCAGGGAGGGCGGCTACACCTTC
CDR3 protein: CASSFSREGGYTF

D gene: -
V gene: TRBV18
J gene: TRBJ1-1
clone size: -
CDR3 DNA: TGTGCCAGCTCACCGACAGGCGCGAACACTGAAGCTTTCTTT
CDR3 protein: CASSPTGANTEAFF

D gene: -
V gene: TRBV14
J gene: TRBJ1-5
clone size: -
CDR3 DNA: TGTGCCAGCAGCCAGAACTTCAATCAGCCCCAGCATTTT
CDR3 protein: CASSQNFNQPQHF

D gene: TRBD1
V gene: TRBV9
J gene: TRBJ2-3
clone size: -
CDR3 DNA: TGTGCCAGCAGCTCCGAAGGGGGCGCGGGGCAGTATTTT
CDR3 protein: CASSSEGGAGQYF

D gene: TRBD1
V gene: TRBV3-1/TRBV3-2
J gene: TRBJ1-6
clone size: -
CDR3 DNA: TGTGCCAGCAGCCGAGGGACAGGGGATTCACCCCTCCACTTT
CDR3 protein: CASSRGTGDSPLHF

D gene: -
V gene: TRBV30
J gene: TRBJ1-5
clone size: -
CDR3 DNA: TGTGCCTGGAGGGGCACAGGCCCTGGGCAGCCCCAGCATTTT
CDR3 protein: CAWRGTGPGQPQHF

D gene: -
V gene: TRBV30
J gene: TRBJ1-4
clone size: -
CDR3 DNA: TGTGCCTGGAGTGTATCGGGGGGAGGGACCGAAAAACTGTTTTTT
CDR3 protein: CAWSVSGGGTEKLFF

D gene: -
V gene: TRBV21-1
J gene: TRBJ1-1
clone size: once
CDR3 DNA: TGTGCCAGCAAGACAGGGGACAAAGTTATGGAGAACACTGAAGCTTTCTTT
CDR3 protein: CASKTGDKVMENTEAFF

D gene: -
V gene: TRBV9
J gene: TRBJ2-7
clone size: -
CDR3 DNA: TGTGCCAGCAGCCGGACTGGAACCTACGAGCAGTACTTC
CDR3 protein: CASSRTGTYEQYF

D gene: TRBD1
V gene: TRBV30
J gene: TRBJ1-1
clone size: once
CDR3 DNA: TGTGCCTGGAGGGGGACAGGGGGCACTGAAGCTTTCTTT
CDR3 protein: CAWRGTGGTEAFF

D gene: TRBD1
V gene: TRBV9
J gene: TRBJ2-3
clone size: -
CDR3 DNA: TGTGCCAGCAGCGTAGGGGGACAGAGGATTACAGATACGCAGTATTTT
CDR3 protein: CASSVGGQRITDTQYF

D gene: -
V gene: TRBV2
J gene: TRBJ2-3
clone size: -
CDR3 DNA: TGTGCCAGCAGTGTGAATTCCCGCCCGGGACCCATTTTGGATACGCAGTATTTT
CDR3 protein: CASSVNSRPGPILDTQYF

D gene: TRBD1
V gene: TRBV19
J gene: TRBJ1-5
clone size: -
CDR3 DNA: TGTGCCAGTAGTTCCCCGGGACAGGGACGTCAGCCCCAGCATTTT
CDR3 protein: CASSSPGQGRQPQHF

D gene: TRBD1
V gene: TRBV9
J gene: TRBJ1-6
clone size: -
CDR3 DNA: TGTGCCAGCAGCGATACGGACAGGAACTCCTATAATTCACCCCTCCACTTT
CDR3 protein: CASSDTDRNSYNSPLHF

D gene: -
V gene: TRBV23-1
J gene: TRBJ1-2
clone size: -
CDR3 DNA: TGCGCCAGCAGGAACAGGGATGGCTACACCTTC
CDR3 protein: CASRNRDGYTF

D gene: -
V gene: TRBV2
J gene: TRBJ2-3
clone size: -
CDR3 DNA: TGTGCCAGCAGGGCCTTAGGCGTTATCACAGATACGCAGTATTTT
CDR3 protein: CASRALGVITDTQYF

D gene: -
V gene: TRBV11-1
J gene: TRBJ1-1
clone size: -
CDR3 DNA: TGTGCCAGCAGCTTATCGCGGGACAAAACTGAAGCTTTCTTT
CDR3 protein: CASSLSRDKTEAFF

D gene: -
V gene: TRBV12-3/TRBV12-4
J gene: TRBJ1-1
clone size: -
CDR3 DNA: TGTGCCAGCAGCCTAGGACCGAGGTCTGAAGCTTTCTTT
CDR3 protein: CASSLGPRSEAFF